This T cell receptor (beta chain) was recorded in a study of post-analysis software for immune sequencing data. The study, taken as a whole, reports: Higher frequency in patients than in controls was seen for about 5 TRBV segments, with TRBV5-6, TRBV5-1 and TRBV20-1 among them. Controls' normalized Chao1 diversity significantly exceeded that of multiple sclerosis patients.

A note on this clonotype: Its target is unknown.

Per the germline V gene, CDR1 is SGHTA and CDR2 is FQGNSA. This CDR3 is built from 17 residues. Trimming cost V 0 bases and J 1 base; bases outside gene matches: 4. Sequencing libraries made from TCR beta cDNA carried unique molecular identifiers. T cells numbering 1 to 10 million yielded cDNA molecules that totaled some 500,000. TCRdb passed the PCR reads through MiXCR, listing each CDR3 protein once. The sample records approximately 630,000 distinct CDR3 sequences, 55% to 70% being singletons. The genes are TRBV7-2 and TRBJ2-3, with 10 nucleotides matching TRBD2. This sequence was found in a girl aged 2 to 9 with multiple sclerosis. The sequenced material came from blood. The CDR3 DNA follows: TGTGCCAGCAGCTTAGCGCTAAGCGGGGGGGGCACAGATACGCAGTATTTT. Translated, it gives CASSLALSGGGTDTQYF.